This is a list of T cell receptor beta chains from one sample in a study of identical twins. TCRdb passed the 5' RACE reads through MiXCR, listing each CDR3 protein once. Of roughly 350,000 distinct CDR3 sequences in the sample, roughly an eighth were seen once. These data were likewise used in another study, on yellow fever vaccine responses in identical twins.

The sequencing sample was made of CD8+ T cells sorted from blood. These receptors were obtained from a woman aged 18 to 35 in good health. The conserved cysteine and the conserved F or W are not part of the CDR3 here.

j_call v_call cdr3_aa
TRBJ2-1 TRBV20-1 SAREIGTRIGEQF
TRBJ2-3 TRBV24-1 ATSDRAGVPTDTQY
TRBJ2-7 TRBV25-1 ASSEYLTGDWNEQY
TRBJ2-1 TRBV29-1 SVASPTSLGEQF
TRBJ2-7 TRBV27 ASSWAVSYEQY
TRBJ2-1 TRBV28 ASVLAGSYNEQF
TRBJ1-5 TRBV20-1 SARVGQGLFPYSNQPQH
TRBJ1-1 TRBV4-1 ASSQVHAGTAREAF
TRBJ2-7 TRBV4-1 ASSQVLGEGYEQY
TRBJ1-3 TRBV6-5 ASSYENRVRNGNTIY
TRBJ1-1 TRBV4-1 ASSQDQVRGTEAF
TRBJ2-1 TRBV5-6 ASSIPPTSSYNEQF
TRBJ2-2 TRBV6-5 ASSYDFLPANTGELF
TRBJ1-1 TRBV20-1 SASVEAF
TRBJ2-4 TRBV4-2 ASSQPGLAGGIQY
TRBJ2-1 TRBV27 ASSLSAGASHNEQF
TRBJ2-7 TRBV28 ASSCVRGVLLHEQY
TRBJ1-1 TRBV27 ASSLGGGSTEAF
TRBJ2-3 TRBV4-1 ASSQGRGGTTDTQY
TRBJ2-3 TRBV7-9 ASSLFTTDTQY
TRBJ2-7 TRBV28 ASSPWTGSSYEQY
TRBJ2-1 TRBV2 ASKAGEQF
TRBJ2-1 TRBV13 ASSASTSFDYNEQF
TRBJ1-5 TRBV12-3/TRBV12-4 ASSLYSHQPQH
TRBJ2-1 TRBV27 ASSFLLEGYNEQF
TRBJ1-3 TRBV12-3/TRBV12-4 ASSLAPQGPGNTIY
TRBJ2-7 TRBV12-3/TRBV12-4 ASSTRLAGAHEQY
TRBJ2-3 TRBV7-9 ASSLDHRTDTQY
TRBJ2-3 TRBV12-3/TRBV12-4 ASSLDGDISTDTQY
TRBJ2-7 TRBV13 ASSPPRGGPYEQY
TRBJ2-1 TRBV5-5 ASSFGAHTGNEQF
TRBJ2-1 TRBV11-2 ASSLDMELAGGDEQF
TRBJ1-1 TRBV4-1 ASSQGPVKNTEAF
TRBJ2-3 TRBV20-1 SARGGRESTDTQY
TRBJ1-5 TRBV2 ASSGTETNNQPQH
TRBJ2-1 TRBV28 ATTLEAVYNEQF
TRBJ1-2 TRBV20-1 SAWTGNYGYT
TRBJ2-3 TRBV11-1 ASSSTSGTSGRASTDTQY
TRBJ2-7 TRBV4-1 ASSQDSRTYEQY
TRBJ2-3 TRBV13 ASSAHGTGIMDTQY
TRBJ2-5 TRBV5-1 ASSLWGTSGTETQY
TRBJ2-1 TRBV28 ASRPARNNEQF
TRBJ1-1 TRBV3-1 ASSHGRRNTEAF
TRBJ2-5 TRBV7-9 ASNGGQGWETQY
TRBJ2-2 TRBV4-2 ASSPVGRAPGELF
TRBJ1-4 TRBV12-3/TRBV12-4 ASSLATAPSTNEKLF
TRBJ2-2 TRBV2 ASSDGRDTGELF
TRBJ2-1 TRBV7-4 ASSLPGSLDSYNEQF
TRBJ1-6 TRBV27 ASREDRSHNSPLH